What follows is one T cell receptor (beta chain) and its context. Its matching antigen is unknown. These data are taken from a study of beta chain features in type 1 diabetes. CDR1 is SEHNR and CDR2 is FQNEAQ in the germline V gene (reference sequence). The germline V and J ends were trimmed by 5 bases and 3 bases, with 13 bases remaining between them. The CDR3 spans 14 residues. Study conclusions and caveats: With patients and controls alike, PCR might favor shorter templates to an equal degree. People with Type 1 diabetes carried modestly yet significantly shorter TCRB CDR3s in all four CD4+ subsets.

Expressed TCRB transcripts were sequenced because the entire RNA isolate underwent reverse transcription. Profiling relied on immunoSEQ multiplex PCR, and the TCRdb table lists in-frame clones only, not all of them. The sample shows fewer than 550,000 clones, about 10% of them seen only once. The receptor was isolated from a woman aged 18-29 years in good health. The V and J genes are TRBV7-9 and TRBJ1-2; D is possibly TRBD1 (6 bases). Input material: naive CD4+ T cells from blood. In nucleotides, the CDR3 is TGTGCCAGCAGCGCCCAGACAGGAGACTATGGCTACACCTTC. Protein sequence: CASSAQTGDYGYTF.